The subject of this entry is one TCR beta chain. Its cognate antigen is unknown. The data were obtained in a study of T-cell reconstitution after alpha-beta-depleted transplantation in children. General observations from the study: Surviving recipient T cells and intrathymic progenitors accounted for some patients' high TCRbeta diversity at day 60. Alpha-beta T cells about two months after transplant reportedly derived from several hundred expanded graft clones.

V was pared by 4 bases and J by 6 bases, with 22 bases between. This CDR3 region has 16 residues. Germline CDR1 and CDR2: SGHDT and YYEEEE. Unique molecular identifiers were incorporated when the TCRbeta library was constructed. TCRdb recomputed calls from the PCR reads with MiXCR, one row per CDR3 protein. Counted here are hundreds of thousands of distinct CDR3 sequences, 15% to 20% occurring once; the ten biggest clones make up about 41%. The starting material was PBMCs, mostly from graft donor cells, obtained 360 days after TCRalphabeta/CD19-depleted stem cell transplant. This receptor was identified in a male patient aged 2 to 10 who had a stem cell transplant for acute lymphoblastic leukemia, so the T cells may come from the graft donor. This chain uses TRBV5-6 with TRBJ1-2, with D tentatively TRBD1 (6 bases). Here the CDR3 DNA reads TGTGCCAGCAGCCACCTTCGGCAGGGGACATGGGATGGCTACACCTTC. Its translation is CASSHLRQGTWDGYTF. Full variable domain (remainder filled in from reference TRBV5-6 and TRBJ1-2): DAGVTQSPTHLIKTRGQQVTLRCSPKSGHDTVSWYQQALGQGPQFIFQYYEEEERQRGNFPDRFSGHQFPNYSSELNVNALLLGDSALYLCASSHLRQGTWDGYTFGSGTRLTVV.